The 10 T cell receptor beta chains given below trace back to one sample, sequenced in a study of blood T cell repertoires in COVID-19 (TCRdb year 2020). Libraries were made using the immunoSEQ multiplex PCR assay. The source is immuneACCESS, and TCRdb retained only in-frame sequences with V and J called. Part of the clones is not carried over; for the studies checked, unresolved V genes explain less than half of this, and the remainder is unexplained. The sample includes 45,000 to 60,000 clones, with about 88% observed a single time. The ten largest account for 1.5% to 2% of the sample. The sequenced material came from peripheral blood. The receptors here all came from a man aged 60-69 years with acute or convalescent COVID-19.

This clone has only a few counts. The J gene is TRBJ2-2, the V gene TRBV5-4; D unresolved. CDR1 is SGHNT and CDR2 is YYREEE in the germline V gene (reference sequence). CDR3 length: 12 residues. V gave up 6 bases and J gave up 4 bases, with 7 bases separating them. The CDR3: CASTFGTGELFF. CDR3 sequence (DNA): TGTGCCAGCACCTTCGGCACCGGGGAGCTGTTTTTT.

This chain links TRBV15 with TRBJ1-2; 10 bases match TRBD1. The CDR3 contains 16 residues. Germline assignment: CDR1 LNHNV and CDR2 YYDKDF (reference sequence). V shed 3 bases, J shed 4 bases, and the junction held 8 bases outside the gene matches. Here the CDR3 reads CATSSKRQGARYGYTF. In DNA form, the CDR3 reads TGTGCCACCAGCAGTAAAAGACAGGGGGCTCGCTATGGCTACACCTTC. The whole variable domain, filled in from reference TRBV15 and TRBJ1-2, reads DAMVIQNPRYQVTQFGKPVTLSCSQTLNHNVMYWYQQKSSQAPKLLFHYYDKDFNNEADTPDNFQSRRPNTSFCFLDIRSPGLGDTAMYLCATSSKRQGARYGYTFGSGTRLTVV.

The chain joins TRBV5-6 to TRBJ1-2, with D possibly being TRBD1 (5 bases). This CDR3 has 13 residues. V lost 4 bases to trimming and J lost 4 bases, with 11 bases between them. Per germline, CDR1 SGHDT and CDR2 YYEEEE. CDR3 sequence (DNA): TGTGCCAGCAGCCCGGCGACAGTCTATGGCTACACCTTC. Translated: CASSPATVYGYTF. Filled out from reference TRBV5-6 and TRBJ1-2, the complete variable domain reads DAGVTQSPTHLIKTRGQQVTLRCSPKSGHDTVSWYQQALGQGPQFIFQYYEEEERQRGNFPDRFSGHQFPNYSSELNVNALLLGDSALYLCASSPATVYGYTFGSGTRLTVV.

This clone came up once. V and J are TRBV6-2 or TRBV6-3 and TRBJ1-2; D not certain. Trimming removed 2 bases at V and 4 bases at J, with 5 bases between. The CDR3 has 12 amino acids. The V gene's germline CDR1 is MNHEY and CDR2 SVGEGT. CDR3 nucleotide sequence: TGTGCCAGCAGTTACGGAGTCTATGGCTACACCTTC. Translation: CASSYGVYGYTF.

This clone was observed a handful of times. This rearrangement joins TRBV3-1 (or the pseudogene TRBV3-2) to TRBJ2-1; TRBD2 matches 14 bases. V lost 4 bases and J lost 4; bases outside the gene matches: 6. The CDR3 has 17 residues. Germline CDR1 LGHDT, CDR2 YNNKEL (reference sequence). The CDR3 DNA reads TGTGCCAGCAGCCTAATGGGACTAGCGGGGGCTTACAATGAGCAGTTCTTC. This codes for CASSLMGLAGAYNEQFF.

The chain combines TRBV21-1 with TRBJ2-2; no check of the table's D call, TRBD1, against the DNA was made. TRBV21-1 corresponds to a pseudogene. CDR3 length equals 17 residues. As DNA, the CDR3 is TGTGCCAGCAGCACCCTCCGGACAGGGGATAGCACCGGGGAGCTGTTTTTT. Amino acids: CASSTLRTGDSTGELFF.

The V and J genes are TRBV6-4 and TRBJ2-3, with D maybe TRBD1 (6 bases). This CDR3 has 15 residues. The germline V gene encodes CDR1 MRHNA and CDR2 SNTAGT. The ends were cut back, 5 bases at V and 2 bases at J, with 14 bases in the middle. CDR3 coding DNA: TGTGCCAGCAGTCCCCAGGGGACGTCCACAGATACGCAGTATTTT. Its translation: CASSPQGTSTDTQYF.

The V gene is TRBV7-2, the J gene TRBJ1-2; D is ambiguous. V lost 5 bases, J lost 7 bases, and 14 bases lay in between. Germline CDR1 reads SGHTA; CDR2 reads FQGNSA. The CDR3 totals 13 residues. The CDR3 here is CASSPIQTSGYTF. The CDR3 DNA reads as TGTGCCAGCAGCCCTATACAGACTAGTGGCTACACCTTC.

V usage is TRBV9 and J usage is TRBJ1-2; D possibly corresponds to TRBD1 (6 bases). Germline V gene data show CDR1 as SGDLS and CDR2 as YYNGEE. The CDR3 has 13 residues. Trimming shortened V by 1 base and J by 6 bases, and 10 bases separated the two germline ends. The CDR3 region is CASSVYQGNGYTF. The CDR3 DNA sequence: TGTGCCAGCAGCGTATACCAGGGGAATGGCTACACCTTC.

V is TRBV7-3 and J is TRBJ1-5, with D uncertain. Germline loops: CDR1 SGHTA, CDR2 FQGTGA. Trimming removed 0 bases from V and 4 bases from J, with 4 bases in between. This CDR3 contains 13 residues. For the CDR3, the DNA is TGTGCCAGCAGCTTAACCCCTAATCAGCCCCAGCATTTT. This gives the protein CASSLTPNQPQHF.